The clone carrying this T cell receptor (beta chain) appeared once. The sample is drawn from a study of blood T cell repertoires in COVID-19. About the study: Whether acute or convalescent, the COVID-19 samples came from the United States, Italy and Spain. Sources were T cells, B-cell-depleted T cells, or PBMCs; the material itself was cDNA or gDNA.

This CDR3 has 15 amino acids. Germline CDR1 reads MDHEN; CDR2 reads SYDVKM. V was clipped by 2 bases and J by 6 bases, with 15 bases between them. As processed by the authors: Amplification with reference gene primers provided the estimates of nucleated cell counts. TCRdb's table, derived via immunoSEQ multiplex PCR, lists solely in-frame clones and lacks some. V and J calls and clone size come straight from that table; D and trimming were deduced from the DNA. The repertoire holds fewer than 500,000 clones, roughly 86% seen once, with 1.1% in the top ten. The rearrangement links TRBV28 to TRBJ2-3; TRBD2 is a possible D gene (6 bases). The sequenced sample was peripheral blood. The origin of this receptor is a human donor with acute or convalescent COVID-19. The donor label of this sample is uncertain. DNA of the CDR3: TGTGCCAGCAGTTTAAAGTGGGGGGTGGGGGATACGCAGTATTTT. Encoded protein: CASSLKWGVGDTQYF.